This is a list of T cell receptor beta chains from one sample in a study of PD-1 blockade in classical Hodgkin lymphoma. The data were produced by immunoSEQ multiplex PCR, yet TCRdb's version contains in-frame clones alone and is incomplete. This sample has 75,000 to 100,000 clones, with approximately 94% found just once. The sample here was peripheral blood mononuclear cells (PBMCs), taken before the fourth cycle of nivolumab. All receptors derive from a human donor with classical Hodgkin lymphoma. Both conserved end residues are part of each CDR3. Fields, in order: D gene, clone size, J gene, CDR3 length, V gene, CDR3 DNA, CDR3 protein. A D gene is named only where the DNA matches it firmly. The size of a clone is reported for some rows only, either as once, few or many, or as a class for expanded clones.

d_gene: TRBD2
abundance: few
j_gene: TRBJ2-2
len: 17
v_gene: TRBV28
CDR3nt: TGTGCCAGCAGTTTATGGCAACTAGCGGGAGGGCCCGGGGAGCTGTTTTTT
CDR3aa: CASSLWQLAGGPGELFF

d_gene: TRBD2
abundance: -
j_gene: TRBJ2-1
len: 16
v_gene: TRBV5-4
CDR3nt: TGTGCCAGCAGCTTGGATCCGGGACTAGCGGGCATCGAGCAGTTCTTC
CDR3aa: CASSLDPGLAGIEQFF

d_gene: TRBD2
abundance: -
j_gene: TRBJ2-5
len: 15
v_gene: TRBV5-1
CDR3nt: TGCGCCAGCAGCTTTAGCGGGAGGGGGCAAGAGACCCAGTACTTC
CDR3aa: CASSFSGRGQETQYF

d_gene: -
abundance: -
j_gene: TRBJ1-4
len: 13
v_gene: TRBV6-4
CDR3nt: TGTGCGCAGCATCAGGGGCGGAATGAAAAACTGTTTTTT
CDR3aa: CAQHQGRNEKLFF

d_gene: TRBD1
abundance: once
j_gene: TRBJ1-4
len: 14
v_gene: TRBV7-9
CDR3nt: TGTGCCAGCAGCCTGGGACAGGTTAATGAAAAACTGTTTTTT
CDR3aa: CASSLGQVNEKLFF

d_gene: TRBD1
abundance: once
j_gene: TRBJ1-1
len: 13
v_gene: TRBV10-1
CDR3nt: TGCGCCAGCAGGGGACAGTTGAACACTGAAGCTTTCTTT
CDR3aa: CASRGQLNTEAFF

d_gene: TRBD2
abundance: -
j_gene: TRBJ2-1
len: 16
v_gene: TRBV5-5
CDR3nt: TGTGCCAGCAGCTTGTACGGCGCTAGCGGGGGCAATGAGCAGTTCTTC
CDR3aa: CASSLYGASGGNEQFF

d_gene: TRBD2
abundance: -
j_gene: TRBJ2-7
len: 17
v_gene: TRBV7-6
CDR3nt: TGTGCCAGCAGCTTAGCGGGACTAGCGGAGCCTACGGGCGAGCAGTACTTC
CDR3aa: CASSLAGLAEPTGEQYF

d_gene: TRBD1
abundance: -
j_gene: TRBJ2-5
len: 14
v_gene: TRBV7-9
CDR3nt: TGTGCCAGCAGCTTACAAGGGGGCGGAGAGACCCAGTACTTC
CDR3aa: CASSLQGGGETQYF

d_gene: -
abundance: -
j_gene: TRBJ1-6
len: 16
v_gene: TRBV6-5
CDR3nt: TGTGCCAGCAGTTACTCGCAGGGGATAGATAATTCACCCCTCCACTTT
CDR3aa: CASSYSQGIDNSPLHF

d_gene: TRBD1
abundance: -
j_gene: TRBJ2-1
len: 20
v_gene: TRBV28
CDR3nt: TGTGCCAGCAGTTTCGGCCTGCCCGTCGACAGGGGCGCAGGATACAATGAGCAGTTCTTC
CDR3aa: CASSFGLPVDRGAGYNEQFF

d_gene: -
abundance: -
j_gene: TRBJ1-3
len: 16
v_gene: TRBV6-6
CDR3nt: TGTGCCAGCCGGGCCCCCTGGTTAAGGGCTGGAAACACCATATATTTT
CDR3aa: CASRAPWLRAGNTIYF

d_gene: -
abundance: -
j_gene: TRBJ2-3
len: 16
v_gene: TRBV6-1
CDR3nt: TGTGCCAGCAGTGATTTGAGTCAGGGTCCCACAGATACGCAGTATTTT
CDR3aa: CASSDLSQGPTDTQYF

d_gene: -
abundance: -
j_gene: TRBJ2-3
len: 14
v_gene: TRBV18
CDR3nt: TGTGCCAGTCAGCGAGAGACAGCAACAGATACGCAGTATTTT
CDR3aa: CASQRETATDTQYF

d_gene: -
abundance: -
j_gene: TRBJ2-1
len: 16
v_gene: TRBV6-1
CDR3nt: TGTGCCAGCAGTGAAGCGCCGTGGGGCGGAATCAATGAGCAGTTCTTC
CDR3aa: CASSEAPWGGINEQFF

d_gene: -
abundance: -
j_gene: TRBJ2-1
len: 12
v_gene: TRBV10-2
CDR3nt: TGCGCCAGCAGTGACGGGACTCCCGAGCAGTTCTTC
CDR3aa: CASSDGTPEQFF

d_gene: TRBD1
abundance: -
j_gene: TRBJ1-5
len: 13
v_gene: TRBV2
CDR3nt: TGTGCCAGCAGGCCAGGGGGTAATCAGCCCCAGCATTTT
CDR3aa: CASRPGGNQPQHF

d_gene: TRBD2
abundance: -
j_gene: TRBJ2-7
len: 18
v_gene: TRBV10-3
CDR3nt: TGTGCCATCAGTGAGTCGCCTAGCGGGAGCCGCCTCTCCTACGAGCAGTACTTC
CDR3aa: CAISESPSGSRLSYEQYF

d_gene: TRBD2
abundance: -
j_gene: TRBJ2-3
len: 17
v_gene: TRBV25-1
CDR3nt: TGTGCCAGCTCTGAATGGGCTAGCGGGAGGGATACTAATACGCAGTATTTT
CDR3aa: CASSEWASGRDTNTQYF

d_gene: -
abundance: -
j_gene: TRBJ1-5
len: 14
v_gene: TRBV30
CDR3nt: TGTGCCTTACGATCAAAATATAGCAATCAGCCCCAGCATTTT
CDR3aa: CALRSKYSNQPQHF

d_gene: TRBD1
abundance: -
j_gene: TRBJ1-5
len: 11
v_gene: TRBV19
CDR3nt: TGTGCCAGTACCACAGGGGGGTCCCAGCATTTT
CDR3aa: CASTTGGSQHF

d_gene: TRBD1
abundance: -
j_gene: TRBJ1-1
len: 13
v_gene: TRBV29-1
CDR3nt: TGCAGCATACGGACAGGAAGGAACACTGAAGCTTTCTTT
CDR3aa: CSIRTGRNTEAFF

d_gene: -
abundance: once
j_gene: TRBJ2-5
len: 13
v_gene: TRBV25-1
CDR3nt: TGTGCCAGCAGTGTTTCCCAACTAGGAGCCCAGTACTTC
CDR3aa: CASSVSQLGAQYF

d_gene: TRBD2
abundance: -
j_gene: TRBJ2-1
len: 15
v_gene: TRBV13
CDR3nt: TGTGCCAGCAGCCCCGCTAGCGGGGGCCACAATGAGCAGTTCTTC
CDR3aa: CASSPASGGHNEQFF

d_gene: -
abundance: -
j_gene: TRBJ1-1
len: 14
v_gene: TRBV13
CDR3nt: TGTGCCAGCAGCTTAGGAGGCTTTGGGACTGAAGCTTTCTTT
CDR3aa: CASSLGGFGTEAFF

d_gene: -
abundance: -
j_gene: TRBJ2-7
len: 16
v_gene: TRBV13
CDR3nt: TGTGCCAGCAGTTTGGGTCCCAGTGGGAGGAACGACGAGCAGTACTTC
CDR3aa: CASSLGPSGRNDEQYF

d_gene: TRBD2
abundance: -
j_gene: TRBJ2-1
len: 14
v_gene: TRBV18
CDR3nt: TGTGCCAGCTCACCCCTAGCGGCTAGTTCTGTTCAGTTCTTC
CDR3aa: CASSPLAASSVQFF

d_gene: TRBD1
abundance: once
j_gene: TRBJ2-1
len: 18
v_gene: TRBV9
CDR3nt: TGTGCCAGCAGCGTACTAGCTCCTCCGGGACAGGGGGCCAATGAGCAGTTCTTC
CDR3aa: CASSVLAPPGQGANEQFF

d_gene: -
abundance: -
j_gene: TRBJ2-7
len: 11
v_gene: TRBV7-8
CDR3nt: TGTGCCAGCAGCTTCGAGATCGAGCAGTACTTC
CDR3aa: CASSFEIEQYF

d_gene: TRBD1
abundance: -
j_gene: TRBJ2-1
len: 13
v_gene: TRBV9
CDR3nt: TGTGCCAGCAGCGAGGGACAGGGCAATGAGCAGTTCTTC
CDR3aa: CASSEGQGNEQFF

d_gene: -
abundance: -
j_gene: TRBJ2-1
len: 21
v_gene: TRBV12-5
CDR3nt: TGTGCTAGTGGTTCCCCTGAGTGGGGGGGACAGAGGGCGGGAGGAGCGAATGAGCAGTTCTTC
CDR3aa: CASGSPEWGGQRAGGANEQFF

d_gene: -
abundance: -
j_gene: TRBJ2-2
len: 15
v_gene: TRBV2
CDR3nt: TGTGCCAGCAGTGGGGCAGACGCGAACACCGGGGAGCTGTTTTTT
CDR3aa: CASSGADANTGELFF

d_gene: -
abundance: -
j_gene: TRBJ2-1
len: 14
v_gene: TRBV6-5
CDR3nt: TGTGCCAGCAGTTACTCGTCTATATACAATGAGCAGTTCTTC
CDR3aa: CASSYSSIYNEQFF

d_gene: -
abundance: once
j_gene: TRBJ2-7
len: 15
v_gene: TRBV27
CDR3nt: TGTGCCAGCAGCTTCTACCCAGGGGGGAACTACGAGCAGTACTTC
CDR3aa: CASSFYPGGNYEQYF

d_gene: -
abundance: -
j_gene: TRBJ1-3
len: 15
v_gene: TRBV28
CDR3nt: TGTGCCAGCAGTCCCCCCGGAGTGCGACAAGACACCATATATTTT
CDR3aa: CASSPPGVRQDTIYF

d_gene: TRBD2
abundance: -
j_gene: TRBJ2-7
len: 15
v_gene: TRBV10-3
CDR3nt: TGTGCCATCAGTCCGGGACTAGCGGGCGACTACGAGCAGTACTTC
CDR3aa: CAISPGLAGDYEQYF

d_gene: -
abundance: -
j_gene: TRBJ1-4
len: 15
v_gene: TRBV19
CDR3nt: TGTGCCAGTAGTATAGCTTCAGGGATTAATGAAAAACTGTTTTTT
CDR3aa: CASSIASGINEKLFF

d_gene: -
abundance: -
j_gene: TRBJ1-1
len: 14
v_gene: TRBV27
CDR3nt: TGTGCCAGCAGTTTTTTTAGGGCGGGCACTGAAGCTTTCTTT
CDR3aa: CASSFFRAGTEAFF

d_gene: TRBD2
abundance: -
j_gene: TRBJ2-7
len: 15
v_gene: TRBV11-2
CDR3nt: TGTGCCAGCACTGACCCTAGCGGCCCCAACTACGAGCAGTACTTC
CDR3aa: CASTDPSGPNYEQYF

d_gene: -
abundance: -
j_gene: TRBJ1-1
len: 14
v_gene: TRBV28
CDR3nt: TGTGCCAGCAGTCCCCCTGTCTGGGGGACTGAAGCTTTCTTT
CDR3aa: CASSPPVWGTEAFF

d_gene: -
abundance: -
j_gene: TRBJ1-2
len: 15
v_gene: TRBV5-4
CDR3nt: TGTGCCAGCACCTCGGGGGGAGGGCCGAACTATGGCTACACCTTC
CDR3aa: CASTSGGGPNYGYTF

d_gene: TRBD2
abundance: -
j_gene: TRBJ2-1
len: 16
v_gene: TRBV19
CDR3nt: TGTGCCAGTAGTCTACTAGCGGGGGGCCTTTACAATGAGCAGTTCTTC
CDR3aa: CASSLLAGGLYNEQFF

d_gene: TRBD1
abundance: -
j_gene: TRBJ2-7
len: 16
v_gene: TRBV19
CDR3nt: TGTGCCAGTAGTGCCATGGGACAGGGGCGCTCCTACGAGCAGTACTTC
CDR3aa: CASSAMGQGRSYEQYF

d_gene: -
abundance: -
j_gene: TRBJ2-1
len: 12
v_gene: TRBV5-6
CDR3nt: TGTGCCAGCAGCTTGGGACTGGACTATAGGTTCTTC
CDR3aa: CASSLGLDYRFF

d_gene: TRBD2
abundance: -
j_gene: TRBJ2-3
len: 16
v_gene: TRBV5-1
CDR3nt: TGCGCCAGCAGCTTCAGGCCTAGCGGGAACACAGATACGCAGTATTTT
CDR3aa: CASSFRPSGNTDTQYF

d_gene: TRBD2
abundance: -
j_gene: TRBJ2-4
len: 15
v_gene: TRBV28
CDR3nt: TGTGCCAGCAGTGCTAGCGGGAGTCGGGAAAACATTCAGTACTTC
CDR3aa: CASSASGSRENIQYF

d_gene: -
abundance: -
j_gene: TRBJ1-5
len: 14
v_gene: TRBV11-2
CDR3nt: TGTGCCAGCAGCTCCACAGGAATCAATCAGCCCCAGCATTTT
CDR3aa: CASSSTGINQPQHF

d_gene: -
abundance: -
j_gene: TRBJ2-1
len: 15
v_gene: TRBV6-1
CDR3nt: TGTGCCAGCAGTGAATTCGGAAGTGGAGTAGTTGAGCAGTTCTTC
CDR3aa: CASSEFGSGVVEQFF

d_gene: -
abundance: -
j_gene: TRBJ2-6
len: 14
v_gene: TRBV14
CDR3nt: TGTGCCAGCAGCAGACACGCTGGGGCCAACGTCCTGACTTTC
CDR3aa: CASSRHAGANVLTF

d_gene: TRBD2
abundance: -
j_gene: TRBJ2-1
len: 15
v_gene: TRBV6-1
CDR3nt: TGTGCCAGCAGTGAAACTAGCGCCTCCTACAATGAGCAGTTCTTC
CDR3aa: CASSETSASYNEQFF